This TCR beta chain appears in the sequencing data of a study of blood T cell repertoires in COVID-19 (dated by TCRdb to 2018 to 2021). Concerning the study at large: Samples from collaborators originated in the United States, Italy and Spain and spanned both the acute and convalescent phases of COVID-19. The prospective study material was composed of cDNA or gDNA derived from T cells, B-cell-depleted T cells, or PBMCs. The dataset comprised deeply sampled blood TCRbeta repertoires from subjects exposed to, actively infected with, or recovered from COVID-19. A freely available public database, intended as a resource for researchers studying the immune response to SARS-CoV-2, is where the repertoires were released. The samples were drawn from two sources: the first 160 participants of the ongoing ImmuneRACE study, and 1,200 or so subjects contributed by 6 global collaborators. Nearly every sample came with metadata listing a de-identified subject ID, COVID-19 status, age in years and sex. Where available, HLA class I and class II types were taken from metadata supplied by the sample provider and were not determined by assay-based typing.

Enrolling through a virtual design, the prospective study's participants ranged in age from roughly 18 to 95 years and lived across some 22 United States geographic areas. In the prospective study, participants were assigned to cohorts based on the clinical history participants reported in a screening survey and a study questionnaire. Recovered participants in ImmuneRACE Cohort 3 were defined as having two consecutive negative NP/OP PCR tests, clearance from a healthcare professional, or resolution of symptoms. In the prospective study, whole blood, serum and a nasopharyngeal or oropharyngeal swab were collected from each participant by mobile phlebotomists. Over a roughly 2-month period, participants in the prospective study had the option of providing additional blood draws and questionnaires. Before DNA extraction, prospective study blood samples were shipped either frozen or at room temperature.

A distance of 18 bases separates the germline ends of V and J, which lose 5 bases and 5 bases respectively. CDR1 and CDR2, per the germline V gene, are MDHEN and SYDVKM. From its cysteine to its phenylalanine, the CDR3 spans 15 amino acids. Just CDR3 DNA is preserved here, 45 bases in frame from base 1. TCRbeta CDR3 regions were amplified from genomic DNA by means of the immunoSEQ Assay, a bias-controlled multiplex PCR. In the original analysis: Nucleated cell counts per sample were estimated from amplification of reference gene primers within the assay. Sequence reads were collapsed and filtered to measure the absolute abundance of every unique TCRbeta CDR3 rearrangement. Productive Simpson clonality was computed per sample as the square root of Simpson's diversity index over productive rearrangements. The table comes from immuneACCESS by way of TCRdb, which keeps in-frame sequences with V and J called. Part of the clones is missing from these tables; in studies checked, under half for an unresolved V gene and the rest for unknown reasons. V, J and clone size reflect that table, while D and trimming were determined from the DNA. Recorded for this sample are about 300,000 clones; roughly 89% of them occurred a single time. About 5.2% of the sample is in the top ten clones.

The paper's findings and limits, for the study overall: Clinical and demographic metadata were provided uncurated, with the amount varying by source and participant.

Concerning this clone itself: Its specific antigen is unknown. Per-nucleotide qualities are absent, and no much larger clonotype sits a single base away.

The TCR sequence derives from a man in his fifties or sixties who had recovered from COVID-19. Sequencing used PBMCs or T cells enriched from blood (not recorded which). The chain is assembled from TRBV28 and TRBJ2-5; TRBD1 is a weak D gene call, 7 bases matching. In nucleotide form, the sequence is TGTGCCAGCAGTCCTCCTGACAGGGCGGGGGAGACCCAGTACTTC. Translation gives CASSPPDRAGETQYF.